This passage covers 5 T cell receptor beta chains from one sample sequenced in a study of cytomegalovirus exposure and HLA in healthy donors. The PCR made use of 60 Vbeta and 13 Jbeta primers. Profiled with immunoSEQ multiplex PCR; TCRdb holds only in-frame clones, not every one. The table has some 180,000 clones, 78% seen once; the top ten hold about 2.6%. Sequencing used PBMCs. The receptors shown here come from a female donor in good health and CMV-seronegative.

The CDR3 sequence: CAEPQSPSGVGGEKLFF. The CDR3 DNA is TGTGCCGAGCCTCAAAGCCCCAGCGGGGTCGGGGGGGAAAAACTGTTTTTT. The chain employs TRBV19 and TRBJ1-4, with D perhaps TRBD1 (5 bases). The V end was cut by 11 bases, the J end by 8 bases, with 30 bases between. This CDR3 region has 17 residues. Germline V gene lookup returns CDR1 LNHDA and CDR2 SQIVND (reference sequence).

This clone was seen a single time. The chain carries TRBV6-1 and TRBJ1-1; TRBD1 matches 7 bases. J gave up 2 bases and V 6 bases, and 6 bases lay outside the gene matches. The CDR3 runs to 14 residues. Germline CDR1 and CDR2: MNHNS and SASEGT. The CDR3 loop reads CASSDRAINTEAFF. The CDR3 bases are TGTGCCAGCAGCGACAGGGCCATCAACACTGAAGCTTTCTTT.

This chain joins TRBV19 and TRBJ1-1; TRBD1 matches at 9 bases. The germline CDR1 and CDR2 sequences are LNHDA and SQIVND (reference sequence). V lost 4 bases and J lost 5; bases outside the gene matches: 8. This CDR3 region has 15 residues. Here the CDR3 DNA reads TGTGCCAGTAGTACAATGACAGGGGGATGGACTGAAGCTTTCTTT. Residues: CASSTMTGGWTEAFF.

The chain carries TRBV5-5 and TRBJ2-7, with a possible D match to TRBD2 (5 bases). The length of the CDR3 is 15 residues. Germline V lookup: CDR1 SGHKS, CDR2 YYEKEE (reference sequence). V dropped 2 bases and J dropped 5 bases, with 17 bases sitting between them. CDR3 amino acids: CASSFSDGRGHEQYF. The CDR3 DNA follows: TGTGCCAGCAGCTTTTCGGACGGGCGCGGGCACGAGCAGTACTTC. Full variable domain (missing parts from reference TRBV5-5 and TRBJ2-7): DAGVTQSPTHLIKTRGQQVTLRCSPISGHKSVSWYQQVLGQGPQFIFQYYEKEERGRGNFPDRFSARQFPNYSSELNVNALLLGDSALYLCASSFSDGRGHEQYFGPGTRLTVT.

This sequence joins TRBV6-1 and TRBJ2-7, with TRBD1 matching over 7 bases. The germline V gene has CDR1 MNHNS and CDR2 SASEGT. V was clipped by 6 bases and J by 6 bases; unmatched bases: 14. The CDR3 is 15 residues long. CDR3 nucleotide sequence: TGTGCCAGCAGGCCCCTTCAGACAGGGACGGGCGAGCAGTACTTC. Its translation: CASRPLQTGTGEQYF.